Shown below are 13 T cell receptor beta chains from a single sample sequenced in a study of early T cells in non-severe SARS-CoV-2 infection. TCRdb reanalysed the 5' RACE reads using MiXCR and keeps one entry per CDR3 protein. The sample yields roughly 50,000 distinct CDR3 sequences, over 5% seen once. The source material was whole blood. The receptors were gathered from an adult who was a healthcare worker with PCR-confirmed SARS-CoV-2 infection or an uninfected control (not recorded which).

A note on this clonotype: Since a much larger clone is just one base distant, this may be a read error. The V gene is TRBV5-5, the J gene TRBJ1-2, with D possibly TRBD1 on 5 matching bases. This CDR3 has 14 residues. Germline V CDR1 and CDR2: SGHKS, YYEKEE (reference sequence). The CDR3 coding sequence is TGTGCCAGCAACTTGGCGGACATCAACTATGGCTACACCTTC. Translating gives CASNLADINYGYTF.

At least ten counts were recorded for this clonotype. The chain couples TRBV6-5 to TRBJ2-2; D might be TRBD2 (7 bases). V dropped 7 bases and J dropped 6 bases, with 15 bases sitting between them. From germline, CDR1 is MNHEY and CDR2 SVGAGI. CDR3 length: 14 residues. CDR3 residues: CASTPPGGSGELFF. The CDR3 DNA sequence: TGTGCCAGCACCCCCCCGGGGGGCTCCGGGGAGCTGTTTTTT.

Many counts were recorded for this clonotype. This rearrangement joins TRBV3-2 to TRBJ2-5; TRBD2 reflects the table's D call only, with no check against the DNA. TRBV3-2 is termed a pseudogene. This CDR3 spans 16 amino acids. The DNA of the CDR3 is TGTGCCAGCAGCCCCCTAACGGGACTAGCGGAAGAGACCCAGTACTTC. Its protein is CASSPLTGLAEETQYF.

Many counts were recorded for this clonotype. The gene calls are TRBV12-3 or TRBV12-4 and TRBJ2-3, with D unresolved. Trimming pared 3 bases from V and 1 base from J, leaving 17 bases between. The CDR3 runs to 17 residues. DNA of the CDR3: TGTGCCAGCAGTTTTCTATGGGCCGCCGTGGGCACAGATACGCAGTATTTT. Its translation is CASSFLWAAVGTDTQYF.

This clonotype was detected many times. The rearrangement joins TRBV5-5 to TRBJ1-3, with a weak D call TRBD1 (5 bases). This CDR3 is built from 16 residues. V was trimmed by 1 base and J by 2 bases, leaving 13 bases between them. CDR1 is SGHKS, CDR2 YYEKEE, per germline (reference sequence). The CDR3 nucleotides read TGTGCCAGCAGCTTGATAGGGGTTTCCGCTGGAAACACCATATATTTT. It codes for CASSLIGVSAGNTIYF.

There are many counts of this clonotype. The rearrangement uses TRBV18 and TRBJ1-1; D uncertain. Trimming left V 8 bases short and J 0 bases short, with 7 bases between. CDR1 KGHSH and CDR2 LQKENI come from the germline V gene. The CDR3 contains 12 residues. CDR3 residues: CASASVNTEAFF. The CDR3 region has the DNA TGTGCCAGCGCGTCAGTGAACACTGAAGCTTTCTTT.

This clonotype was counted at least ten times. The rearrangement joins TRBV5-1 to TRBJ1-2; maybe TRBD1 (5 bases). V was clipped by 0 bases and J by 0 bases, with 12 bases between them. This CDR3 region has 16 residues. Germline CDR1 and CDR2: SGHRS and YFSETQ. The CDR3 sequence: CASSLDWDGANYGYTF. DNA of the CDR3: TGCGCCAGCAGCTTGGATTGGGACGGAGCTAACTATGGCTACACCTTC.

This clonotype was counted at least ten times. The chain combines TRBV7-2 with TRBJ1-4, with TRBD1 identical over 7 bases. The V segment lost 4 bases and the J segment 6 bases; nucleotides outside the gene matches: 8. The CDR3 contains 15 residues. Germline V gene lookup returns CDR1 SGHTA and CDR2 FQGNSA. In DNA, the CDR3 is TGTGCCAGCAGCTCCAGGGGGTCCAGAGATGAAAAACTGTTTTTT. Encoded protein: CASSSRGSRDEKLFF.

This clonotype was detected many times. Here the CDR3 DNA reads TGTGCCAGCAGCTTCACAGGGAACTCACCCCTCCACTTT. Its protein product is CASSFTGNSPLHF. The chain is built from TRBV7-3 and TRBJ1-6, with D possibly matching TRBD1 (6 bases). V was cut by 3 bases and J by 10 bases, with 10 bases left in between. This CDR3 has 13 amino acids. Looked up from germline, CDR1 is SGHTA and CDR2 is FQGTGA.

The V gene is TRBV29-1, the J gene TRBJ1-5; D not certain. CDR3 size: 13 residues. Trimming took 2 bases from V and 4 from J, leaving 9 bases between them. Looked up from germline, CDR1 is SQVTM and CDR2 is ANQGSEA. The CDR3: CSVETNPNQPQHF. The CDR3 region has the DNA TGCAGCGTTGAAACCAACCCGAATCAGCCCCAGCATTTT.

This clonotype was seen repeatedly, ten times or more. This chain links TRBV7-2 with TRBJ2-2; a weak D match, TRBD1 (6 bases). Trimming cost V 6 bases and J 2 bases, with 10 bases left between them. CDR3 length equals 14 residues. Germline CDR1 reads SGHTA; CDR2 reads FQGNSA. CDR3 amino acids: CASRRTANTGELFF. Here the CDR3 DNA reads TGTGCCAGCAGACGGACAGCCAACACCGGGGAGCTGTTTTTT.

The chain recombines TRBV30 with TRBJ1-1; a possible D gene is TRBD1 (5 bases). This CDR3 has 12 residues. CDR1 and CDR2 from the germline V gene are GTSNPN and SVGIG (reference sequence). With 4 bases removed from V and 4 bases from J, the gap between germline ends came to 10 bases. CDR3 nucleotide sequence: TGTGCCTGGAATCCAGGGACCACTGAAGCTTTCTTT. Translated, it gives CAWNPGTTEAFF.

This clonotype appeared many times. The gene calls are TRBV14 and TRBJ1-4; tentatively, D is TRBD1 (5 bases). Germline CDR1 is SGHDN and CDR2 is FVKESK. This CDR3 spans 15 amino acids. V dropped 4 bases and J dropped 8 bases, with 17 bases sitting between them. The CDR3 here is CASSRFFGTSEKLFF. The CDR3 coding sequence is TGTGCCAGCAGCCGGTTTTTCGGGACCTCAGAAAAACTGTTTTTT.